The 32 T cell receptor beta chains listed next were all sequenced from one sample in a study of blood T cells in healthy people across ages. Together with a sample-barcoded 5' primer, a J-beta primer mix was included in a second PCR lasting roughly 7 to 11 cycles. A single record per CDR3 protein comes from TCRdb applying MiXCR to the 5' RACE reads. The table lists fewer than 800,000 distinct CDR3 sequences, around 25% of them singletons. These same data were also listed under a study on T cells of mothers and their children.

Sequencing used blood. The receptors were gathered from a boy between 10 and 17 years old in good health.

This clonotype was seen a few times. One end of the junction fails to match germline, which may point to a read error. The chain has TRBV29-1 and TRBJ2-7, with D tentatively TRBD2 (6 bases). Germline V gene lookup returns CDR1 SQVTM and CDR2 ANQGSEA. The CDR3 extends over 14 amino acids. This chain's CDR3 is CSVGAEEGFYGQYF. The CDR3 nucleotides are TGCAGCGTTGGGGCAGAGGAGGGTTTCTACGGGCAGTACTTC.

For the CDR3, the DNA is TGCGCCAGCAGCTGGACAGGGGGCTTTGGCGAGCAGTACTTC. Its translation: CASSWTGGFGEQYF. This sequence joins TRBV5-1 and TRBJ2-7, with TRBD1 matching over 11 bases. CDR1 and CDR2 (germline): SGHRS, YFSETQ. With 3 bases clipped from V and 6 bases from J, the junction kept 5 bases outside the gene matches. This CDR3 contains 14 residues.

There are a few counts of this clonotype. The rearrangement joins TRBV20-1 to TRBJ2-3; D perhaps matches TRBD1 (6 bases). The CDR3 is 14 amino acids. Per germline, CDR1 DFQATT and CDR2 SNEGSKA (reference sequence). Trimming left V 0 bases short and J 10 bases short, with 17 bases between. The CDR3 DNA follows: TGCAGTGCTAGAGATATACAGGGTGGAACAGCGCAGTATTTT. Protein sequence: CSARDIQGGTAQYF.

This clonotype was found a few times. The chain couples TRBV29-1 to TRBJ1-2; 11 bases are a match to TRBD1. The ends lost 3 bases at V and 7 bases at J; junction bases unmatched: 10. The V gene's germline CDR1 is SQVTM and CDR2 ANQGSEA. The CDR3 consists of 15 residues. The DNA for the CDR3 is TGCAGCGTTGATAAATCGGACAGGGGGCCTTCTGGCTACACCTTC. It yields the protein CSVDKSDRGPSGYTF.

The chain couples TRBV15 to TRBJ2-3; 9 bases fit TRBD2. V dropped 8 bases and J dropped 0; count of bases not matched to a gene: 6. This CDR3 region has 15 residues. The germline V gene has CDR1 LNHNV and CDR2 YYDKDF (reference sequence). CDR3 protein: CATGAGLASTDTQYF. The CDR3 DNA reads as TGTGCCACCGGAGCGGGACTAGCTAGCACAGATACGCAGTATTTT.

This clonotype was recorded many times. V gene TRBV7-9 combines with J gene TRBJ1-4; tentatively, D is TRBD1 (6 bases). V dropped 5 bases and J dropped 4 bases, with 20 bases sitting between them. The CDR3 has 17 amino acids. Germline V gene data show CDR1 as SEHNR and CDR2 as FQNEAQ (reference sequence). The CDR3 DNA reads TGTGCCAGCAGCCAATTCGGGGGCGGGATCAGTAATGAAAAACTGTTTTTT. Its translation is CASSQFGGGISNEKLFF. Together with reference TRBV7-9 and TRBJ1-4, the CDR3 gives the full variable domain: DTGVSQNPRHKITKRGQNVTFRCDPISEHNRLYWYRQTLGQGPEFLTYFQNEAQLEKSRLLSDRFSAERPKGSFSTLEIQRTEQGDSAMYLCASSQFGGGISNEKLFFGSGTQLSVL.

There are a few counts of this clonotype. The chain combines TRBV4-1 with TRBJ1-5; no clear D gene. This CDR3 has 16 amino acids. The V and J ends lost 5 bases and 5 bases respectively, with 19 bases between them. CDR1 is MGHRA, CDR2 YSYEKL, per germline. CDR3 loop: CASSLTSGFQDQPQHF. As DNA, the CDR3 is TGCGCCAGCAGCTTGACCTCCGGGTTCCAGGATCAGCCCCAGCATTTT.

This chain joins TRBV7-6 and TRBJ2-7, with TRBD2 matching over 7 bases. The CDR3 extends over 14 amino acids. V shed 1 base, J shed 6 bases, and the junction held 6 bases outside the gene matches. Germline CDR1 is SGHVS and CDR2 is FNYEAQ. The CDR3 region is CASSLERGVGEQYF. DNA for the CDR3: TGTGCCAGCAGCTTAGAACGGGGGGTCGGCGAGCAGTACTTC.

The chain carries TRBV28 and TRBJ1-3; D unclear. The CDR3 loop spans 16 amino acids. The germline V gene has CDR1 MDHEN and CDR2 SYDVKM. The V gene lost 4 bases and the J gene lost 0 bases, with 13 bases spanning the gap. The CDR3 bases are TGTGCCAGCAGTTACTCAACACGAGGCTCTGGAAACACCATATATTTT. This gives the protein CASSYSTRGSGNTIYF.

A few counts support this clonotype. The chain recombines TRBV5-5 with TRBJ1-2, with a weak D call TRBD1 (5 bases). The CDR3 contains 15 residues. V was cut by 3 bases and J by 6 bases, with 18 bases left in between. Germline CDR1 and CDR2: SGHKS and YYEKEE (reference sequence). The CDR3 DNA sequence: TGTGCCAGCAGCTCCGAATGGGGGTTAGACCATGGCTACACCTTC. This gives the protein CASSSEWGLDHGYTF.

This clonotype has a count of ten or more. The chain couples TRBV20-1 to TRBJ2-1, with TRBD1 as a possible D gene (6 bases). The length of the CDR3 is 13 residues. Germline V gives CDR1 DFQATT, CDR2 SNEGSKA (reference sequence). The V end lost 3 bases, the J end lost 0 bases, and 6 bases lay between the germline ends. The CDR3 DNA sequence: TGCAGTGCTAGGACAGGCTCCTACAATGAGCAGTTCTTC. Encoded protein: CSARTGSYNEQFF.

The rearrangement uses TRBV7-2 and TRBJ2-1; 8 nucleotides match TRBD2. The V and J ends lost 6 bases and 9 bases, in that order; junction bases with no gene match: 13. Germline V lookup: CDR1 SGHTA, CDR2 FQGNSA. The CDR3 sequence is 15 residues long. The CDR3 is CASSPRTGGLGEQFF. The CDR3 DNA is TGTGCCAGCAGTCCACGTACGGGAGGGTTGGGTGAGCAGTTCTTC.

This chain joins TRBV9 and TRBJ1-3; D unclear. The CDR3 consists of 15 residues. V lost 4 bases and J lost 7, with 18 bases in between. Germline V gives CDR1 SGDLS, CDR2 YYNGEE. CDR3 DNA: TGTGCCAGCAGCCCAGACGGGGTGGTACGGAACACCATATATTTT. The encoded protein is CASSPDGVVRNTIYF. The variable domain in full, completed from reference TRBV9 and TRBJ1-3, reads DSGVTQTPKHLITATGQRVTLRCSPRSGDLSVYWYQQSLDQGLQFLIQYYNGEERAKGNILERFSAQQFPDLHSELNLSSLELGDSALYFCASSPDGVVRNTIYFGEGSWLTVV.

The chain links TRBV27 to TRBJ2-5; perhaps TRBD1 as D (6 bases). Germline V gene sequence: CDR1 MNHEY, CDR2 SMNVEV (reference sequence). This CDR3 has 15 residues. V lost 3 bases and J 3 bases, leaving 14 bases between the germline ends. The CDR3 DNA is TGTGCCAGCAGTTTTGGCCAGGGGATGAAAGAGACCCAGTACTTC. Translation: CASSFGQGMKETQYF.

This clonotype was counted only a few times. Written as DNA, the CDR3 is TGTGCCAGCAGCCCCGGACTGGAAACGCCCTACGAGCAGTACTTC. This sequence encodes CASSPGLETPYEQYF. This rearrangement joins TRBV7-3 to TRBJ2-5; D perhaps matches TRBD2 (5 bases). Near its end, the DNA agrees better with TRBJ2-7, so the J call may be wrong. The CDR3 spans 15 residues. Germline CDR1 and CDR2: SGHTA and FQGTGA.

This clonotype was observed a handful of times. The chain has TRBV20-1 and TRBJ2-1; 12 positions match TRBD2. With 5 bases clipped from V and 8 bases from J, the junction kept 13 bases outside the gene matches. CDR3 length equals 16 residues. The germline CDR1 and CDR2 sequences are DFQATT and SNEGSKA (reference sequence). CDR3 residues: CSALSRLAGVGDEQFF. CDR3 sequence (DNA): TGCAGTGCTTTATCCCGACTAGCGGGAGTGGGGGATGAGCAGTTCTTC.

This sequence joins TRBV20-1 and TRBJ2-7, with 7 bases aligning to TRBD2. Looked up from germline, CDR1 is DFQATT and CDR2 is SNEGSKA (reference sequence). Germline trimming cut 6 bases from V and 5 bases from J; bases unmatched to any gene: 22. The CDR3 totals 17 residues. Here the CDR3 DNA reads TGCAGTGCCTCCCCCCTCCCCGGGCGGGAGAATATCCACGAGCAGTACTTC. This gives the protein CSASPLPGRENIHEQYF.

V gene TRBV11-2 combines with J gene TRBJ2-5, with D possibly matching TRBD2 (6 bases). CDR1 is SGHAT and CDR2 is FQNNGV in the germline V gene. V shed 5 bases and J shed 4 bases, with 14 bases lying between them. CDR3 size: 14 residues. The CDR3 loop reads CASSPLEEGETQYF. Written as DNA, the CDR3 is TGTGCCAGCAGCCCCCTTGAGGAGGGAGAGACCCAGTACTTC.

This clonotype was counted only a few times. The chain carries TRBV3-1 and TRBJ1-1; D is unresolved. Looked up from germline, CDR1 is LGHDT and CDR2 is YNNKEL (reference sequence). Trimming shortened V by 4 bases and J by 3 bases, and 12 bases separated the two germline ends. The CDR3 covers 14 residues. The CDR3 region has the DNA TGTGCCAGCAGCCCTCGTGGAGAGGACACTGAAGCTTTCTTT. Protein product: CASSPRGEDTEAFF.

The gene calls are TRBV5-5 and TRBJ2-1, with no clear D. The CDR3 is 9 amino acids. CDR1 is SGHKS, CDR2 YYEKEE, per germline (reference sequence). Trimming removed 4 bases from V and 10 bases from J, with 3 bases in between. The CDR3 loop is CASSTEQFF. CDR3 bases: TGTGCCAGCAGCACGGAGCAGTTCTTC.

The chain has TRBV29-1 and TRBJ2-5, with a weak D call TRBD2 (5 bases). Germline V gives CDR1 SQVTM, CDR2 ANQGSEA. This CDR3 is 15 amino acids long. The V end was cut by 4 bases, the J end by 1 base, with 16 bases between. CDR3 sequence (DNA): TGCAGCGTTGCCCCCCTAGCAGATGTCCAAGAGACCCAGTACTTC. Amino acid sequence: CSVAPLADVQETQYF. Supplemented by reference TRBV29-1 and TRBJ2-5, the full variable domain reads SAVISQKPSRDICQRGTSLTIQCQVDSQVTMMFWYRQQPGQSLTLIATANQGSEATYESGFVIDKFPISRPNLTFSTLTVSNMSPEDSSIYLCSVAPLADVQETQYFGPGTRLLVL.

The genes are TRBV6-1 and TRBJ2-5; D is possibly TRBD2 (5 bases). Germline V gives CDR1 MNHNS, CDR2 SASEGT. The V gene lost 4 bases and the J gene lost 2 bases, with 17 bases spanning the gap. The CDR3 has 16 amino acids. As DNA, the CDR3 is TGTGCCAGCAGTGCCTTCCTTCGGTCGGGGCAAGAGACCCAGTACTTC. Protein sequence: CASSAFLRSGQETQYF.

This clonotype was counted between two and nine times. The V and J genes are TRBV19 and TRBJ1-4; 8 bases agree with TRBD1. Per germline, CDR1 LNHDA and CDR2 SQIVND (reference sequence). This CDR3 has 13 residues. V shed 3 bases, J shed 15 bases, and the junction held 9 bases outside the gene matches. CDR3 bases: TGTGCCAGTAGTATCGCCCAAATGGGACAGGTGTTTTTT. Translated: CASSIAQMGQVFF.

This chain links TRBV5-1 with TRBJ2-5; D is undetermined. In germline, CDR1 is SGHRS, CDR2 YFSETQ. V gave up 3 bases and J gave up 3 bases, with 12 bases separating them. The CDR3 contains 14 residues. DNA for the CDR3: TGCGCCAGCAGCTCCCTAGGAGCCAAAGAGACCCAGTACTTC. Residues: CASSSLGAKETQYF.

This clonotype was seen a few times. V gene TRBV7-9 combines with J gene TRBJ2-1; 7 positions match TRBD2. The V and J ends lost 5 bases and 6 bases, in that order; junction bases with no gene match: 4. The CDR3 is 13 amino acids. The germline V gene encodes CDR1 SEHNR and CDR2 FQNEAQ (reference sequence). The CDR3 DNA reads TGTGCCAGCAGCCCCGGGGGGATCAATGAGCAGTTCTTC. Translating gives CASSPGGINEQFF.

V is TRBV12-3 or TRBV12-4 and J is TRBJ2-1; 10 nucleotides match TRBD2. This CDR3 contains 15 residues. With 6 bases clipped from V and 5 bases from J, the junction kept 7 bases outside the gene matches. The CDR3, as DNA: TGTGCCAGCAGCCCGGGACTAGCGACGCACAATGAGCAGTTCTTC. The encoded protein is CASSPGLATHNEQFF.

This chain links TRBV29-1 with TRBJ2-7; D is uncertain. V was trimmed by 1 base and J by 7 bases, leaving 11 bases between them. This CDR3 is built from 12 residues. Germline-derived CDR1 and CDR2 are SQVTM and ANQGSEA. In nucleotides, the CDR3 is TGCAGCGTTGAAGGCATTGGGCGGGAGCAGTACTTC. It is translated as CSVEGIGREQYF.

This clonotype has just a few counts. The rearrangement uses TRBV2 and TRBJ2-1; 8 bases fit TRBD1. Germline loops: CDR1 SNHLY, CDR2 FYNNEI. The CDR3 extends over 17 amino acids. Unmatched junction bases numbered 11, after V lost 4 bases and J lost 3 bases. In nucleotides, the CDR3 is TGTGCCAGCAGTGTGGGGACAGGTTTCCGGGACTACAATGAGCAGTTCTTC. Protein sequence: CASSVGTGFRDYNEQFF.

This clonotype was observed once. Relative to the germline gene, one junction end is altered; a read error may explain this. The chain's CDR3 is CSSSPVASNEAFF. In nucleotides, the CDR3 is TGTTCCAGCAGCCCAGTGGCATCGAATGAAGCTTTCTTT. The chain carries TRBV7-9 and TRBJ1-1, with D unclear. This CDR3 has 13 amino acids. Germline-derived CDR1 and CDR2 are SEHNR and FQNEAQ (reference sequence).

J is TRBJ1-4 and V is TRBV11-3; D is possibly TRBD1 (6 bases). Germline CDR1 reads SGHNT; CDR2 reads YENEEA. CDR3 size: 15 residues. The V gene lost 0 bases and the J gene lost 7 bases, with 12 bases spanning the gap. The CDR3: CASSLDGTLAEKLFF. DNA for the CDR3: TGTGCCAGCAGCTTAGATGGGACATTGGCTGAAAAACTGTTTTTT.

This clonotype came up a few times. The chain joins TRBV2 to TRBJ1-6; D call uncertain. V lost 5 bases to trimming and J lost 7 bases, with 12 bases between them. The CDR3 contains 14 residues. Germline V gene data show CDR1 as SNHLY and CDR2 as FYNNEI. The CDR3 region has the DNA TGTGCCAGCAGTCCCCTTCATGGCAATTCACCCCTCCACTTT. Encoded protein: CASSPLHGNSPLHF.

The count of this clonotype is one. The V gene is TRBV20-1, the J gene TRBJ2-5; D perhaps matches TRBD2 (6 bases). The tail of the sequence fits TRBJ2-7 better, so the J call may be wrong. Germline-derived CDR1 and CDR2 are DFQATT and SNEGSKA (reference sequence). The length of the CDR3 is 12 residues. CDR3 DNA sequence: TGCAGTGTAGGTATAGCGGCTTACGAGCAGTACTTC. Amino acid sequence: CSVGIAAYEQYF.